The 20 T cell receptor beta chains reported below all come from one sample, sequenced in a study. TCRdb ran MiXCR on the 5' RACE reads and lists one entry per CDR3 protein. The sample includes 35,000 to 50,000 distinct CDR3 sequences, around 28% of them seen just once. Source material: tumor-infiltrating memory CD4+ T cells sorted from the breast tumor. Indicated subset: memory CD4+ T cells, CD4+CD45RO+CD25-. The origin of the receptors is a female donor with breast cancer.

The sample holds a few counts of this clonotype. The CDR3 DNA reads as TGTGCCAGCAGTTTGATGTTCGGCGACGAAGAGTTCTTC. As protein: CASSLMFGDEEFF. This chain connects TRBV27 to TRBJ2-1; D not resolved. The CDR3 is 13 residues long. V lost 3 bases and J 14 bases, leaving 17 bases between the germline ends. The germline V gene has CDR1 MNHEY and CDR2 SMNVEV (reference sequence).

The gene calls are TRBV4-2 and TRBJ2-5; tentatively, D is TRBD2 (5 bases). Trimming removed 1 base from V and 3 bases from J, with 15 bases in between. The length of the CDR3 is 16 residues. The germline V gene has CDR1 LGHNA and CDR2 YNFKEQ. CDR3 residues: CASSQGIRREEETQYF. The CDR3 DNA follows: TGTGCCAGCAGCCAAGGTATTCGACGGGAAGAAGAGACCCAGTACTTC.

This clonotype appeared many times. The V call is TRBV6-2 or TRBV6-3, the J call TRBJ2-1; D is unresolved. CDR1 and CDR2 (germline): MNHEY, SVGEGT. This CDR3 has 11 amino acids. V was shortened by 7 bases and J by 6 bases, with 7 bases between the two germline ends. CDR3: CASTIRNEQFF. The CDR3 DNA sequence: TGTGCCAGCACGATTCGCAATGAGCAGTTCTTC.

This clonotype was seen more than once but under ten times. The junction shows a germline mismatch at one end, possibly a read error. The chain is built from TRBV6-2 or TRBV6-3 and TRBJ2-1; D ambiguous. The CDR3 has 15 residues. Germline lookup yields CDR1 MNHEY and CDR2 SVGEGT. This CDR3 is CASSSPFGIGLNESF. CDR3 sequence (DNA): TGTGCCAGCAGTTCCCCATTTGGAATTGGGCTTAATGAGAGCTTC.

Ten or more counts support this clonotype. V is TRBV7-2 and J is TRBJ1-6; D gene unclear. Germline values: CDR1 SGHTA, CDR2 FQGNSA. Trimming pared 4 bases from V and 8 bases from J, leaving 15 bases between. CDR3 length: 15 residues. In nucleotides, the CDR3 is TGTGCCAGCAGCTCTCACGGGCCGGATTATTCACCCCTCCACTTT. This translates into CASSSHGPDYSPLHF.

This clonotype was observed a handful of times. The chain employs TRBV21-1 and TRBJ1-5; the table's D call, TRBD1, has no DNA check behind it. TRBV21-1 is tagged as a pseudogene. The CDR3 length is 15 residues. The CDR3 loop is CASRTPGRENQPQHF. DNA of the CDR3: TGTGCCAGCCGAACTCCGGGCAGGGAGAATCAGCCCCAGCATTTT.

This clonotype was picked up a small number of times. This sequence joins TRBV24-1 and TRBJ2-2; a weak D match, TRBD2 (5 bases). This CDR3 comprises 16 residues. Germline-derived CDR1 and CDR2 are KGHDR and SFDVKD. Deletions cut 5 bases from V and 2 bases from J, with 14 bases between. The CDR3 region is CATSGTPPRNTGELFF. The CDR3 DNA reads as TGTGCCACCAGTGGGACTCCTCCTAGAAACACCGGGGAGCTGTTTTTT.

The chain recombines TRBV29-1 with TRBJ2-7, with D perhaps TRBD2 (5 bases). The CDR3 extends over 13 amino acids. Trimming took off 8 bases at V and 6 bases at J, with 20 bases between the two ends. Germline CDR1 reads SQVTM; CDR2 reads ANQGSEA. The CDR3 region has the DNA TGCAGCATTAAAGGCTCGGGGTGGGCCGAGCAGTACTTC. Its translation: CSIKGSGWAEQYF.

The DNA of the CDR3 is TGTGCCAGCAGTTTTGGACAGGGGCGGCGAAGGACCTACAATGAGCAGTTCTTC. Its protein product is CASSFGQGRRRTYNEQFF. The gene calls are TRBV12-3 or TRBV12-4 and TRBJ2-1, with 9 bases aligning to TRBD1. The V segment lost 3 bases and the J segment 2 bases; nucleotides outside the gene matches: 11. The CDR3 has 18 residues.

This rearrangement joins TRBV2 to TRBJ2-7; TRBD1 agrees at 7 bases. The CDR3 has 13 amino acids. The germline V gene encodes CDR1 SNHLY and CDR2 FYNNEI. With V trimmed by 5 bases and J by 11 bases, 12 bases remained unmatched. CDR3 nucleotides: TGTGCCAGCAGTCCCGGGACAGAGTTTGGGGAGTACTTC. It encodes CASSPGTEFGEYF.

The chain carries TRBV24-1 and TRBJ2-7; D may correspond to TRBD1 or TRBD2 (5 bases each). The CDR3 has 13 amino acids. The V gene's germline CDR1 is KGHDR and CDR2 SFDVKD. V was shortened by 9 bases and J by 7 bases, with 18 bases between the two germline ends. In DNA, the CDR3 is TGTGCCACCTCCGGGACGGCCTTGGGGGAGCAGTACTTC. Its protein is CATSGTALGEQYF.

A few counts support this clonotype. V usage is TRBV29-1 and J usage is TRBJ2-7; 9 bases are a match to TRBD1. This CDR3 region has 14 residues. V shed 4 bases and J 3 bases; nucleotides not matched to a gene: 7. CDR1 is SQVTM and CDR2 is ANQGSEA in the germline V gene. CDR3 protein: CSVASDRGFYEQYF. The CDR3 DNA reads TGCAGCGTTGCTTCGGACAGGGGCTTCTACGAGCAGTACTTC.

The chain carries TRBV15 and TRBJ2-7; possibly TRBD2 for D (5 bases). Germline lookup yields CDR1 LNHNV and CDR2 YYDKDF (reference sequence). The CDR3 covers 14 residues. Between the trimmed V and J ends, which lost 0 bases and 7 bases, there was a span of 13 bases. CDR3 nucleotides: TGTGCCACCAGCAGAGACGACGGGGTTCGGGAGCAGTACTTC. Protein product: CATSRDDGVREQYF.

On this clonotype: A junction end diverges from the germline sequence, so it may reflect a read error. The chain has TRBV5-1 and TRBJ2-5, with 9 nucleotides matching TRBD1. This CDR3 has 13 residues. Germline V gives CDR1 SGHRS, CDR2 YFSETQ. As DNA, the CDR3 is TGCACCAGCAGGAGCGGACAGGGGGAGACCCAGTACTTC. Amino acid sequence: CTSRSGQGETQYF.

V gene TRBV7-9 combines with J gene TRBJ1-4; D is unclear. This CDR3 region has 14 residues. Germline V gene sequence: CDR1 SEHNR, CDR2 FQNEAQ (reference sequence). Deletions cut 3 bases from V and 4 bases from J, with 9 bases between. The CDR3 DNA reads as TGTGCCAGCAGCTTCGGCGGGTTTAATGAAAAACTGTTTTTT. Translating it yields CASSFGGFNEKLFF.

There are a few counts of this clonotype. The CDR3 region is CSARESRRETQYF. For the CDR3, the DNA is TGCAGTGCTAGAGAGAGCCGCCGGGAGACCCAGTACTTC. The J gene is TRBJ2-5, the V gene TRBV20-1; D unclear. The CDR3 extends over 13 amino acids. V was pared by 0 bases and J by 5 bases, with 10 bases between. From germline, CDR1 is DFQATT and CDR2 SNEGSKA (reference sequence).

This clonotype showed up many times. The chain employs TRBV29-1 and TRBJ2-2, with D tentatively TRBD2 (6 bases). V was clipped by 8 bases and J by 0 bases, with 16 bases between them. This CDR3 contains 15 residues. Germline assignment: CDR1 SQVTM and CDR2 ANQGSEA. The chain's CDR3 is CSSHAGTSNTGELFF. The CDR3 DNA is TGCAGCTCCCACGCGGGGACCTCGAACACCGGGGAGCTGTTTTTT.

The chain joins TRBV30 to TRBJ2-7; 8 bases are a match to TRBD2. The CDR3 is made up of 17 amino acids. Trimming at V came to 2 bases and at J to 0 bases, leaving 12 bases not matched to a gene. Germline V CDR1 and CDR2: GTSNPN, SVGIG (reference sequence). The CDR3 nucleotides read TGTGCCTGGAGTCCCCAAGGGCTAGCGGGTTTCTCCTACGAGCAGTACTTC. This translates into CAWSPQGLAGFSYEQYF.

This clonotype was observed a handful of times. CDR3 nucleotides: TGCGCCAGCAGCCAAGATCCCCCGGGGGCCGTACAAGAGACCCAGTACTTC. This sequence encodes CASSQDPPGAVQETQYF. The rearrangement uses TRBV4-1 and TRBJ2-5; D may correspond to TRBD1 or TRBD2 (6 bases each). Germline loops: CDR1 MGHRA, CDR2 YSYEKL. This CDR3 has 17 residues. V lost 0 bases, J lost 2 bases, and 16 bases lay in between.

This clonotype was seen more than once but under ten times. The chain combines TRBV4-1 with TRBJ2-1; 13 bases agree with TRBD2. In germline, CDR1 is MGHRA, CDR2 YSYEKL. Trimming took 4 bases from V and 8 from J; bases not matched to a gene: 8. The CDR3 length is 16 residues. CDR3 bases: TGCGCCAGCAGCCTCCGACTAGCGGGAGGACTTCATGAGCAGTTCTTC. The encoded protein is CASSLRLAGGLHEQFF.